This T cell receptor beta chain was observed in a study of blood T cell repertoires in COVID-19. The method was immunoSEQ multiplex PCR; TCRdb's version includes in-frame clones alone and lacks a portion of them. The sample has under 95,000 clones, roughly 82% seen once. V lost 3 bases and J lost 8, with 14 bases in between. CDR3 length: 14 amino acids. Looked up from germline, CDR1 is SGDLS and CDR2 is YYNGEE. This clone was found once. The J gene is TRBJ2-2, the V gene TRBV9; possible D gene TRBD2, 5 bases. Sequencing was performed on peripheral blood. The receptor comes from a woman older than 75 with acute or convalescent COVID-19. The CDR3: CASSAQAADGELFF. The DNA for the CDR3 is TGTGCCAGCAGCGCTCAAGCGGCGGATGGGGAGCTGTTTTTT.